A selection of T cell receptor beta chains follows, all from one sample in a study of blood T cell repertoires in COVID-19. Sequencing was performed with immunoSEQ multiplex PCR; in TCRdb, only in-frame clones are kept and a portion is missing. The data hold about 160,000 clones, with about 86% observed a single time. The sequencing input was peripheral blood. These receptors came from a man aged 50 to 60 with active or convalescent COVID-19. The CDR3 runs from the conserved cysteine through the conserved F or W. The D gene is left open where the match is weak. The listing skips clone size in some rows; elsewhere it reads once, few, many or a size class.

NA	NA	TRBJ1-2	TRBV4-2	CASSQSTGGYGYTF	TGTGCCAGCAGCCAATCGACCGGCGGGTATGGCTACACCTTC
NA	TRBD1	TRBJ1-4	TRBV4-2	CASSPRGLTNEKLFF	TGTGCCAGCAGCCCGAGGGGGCTTACTAATGAAAAACTGTTTTTT
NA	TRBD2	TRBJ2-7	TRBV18	CASSPLGTSGTHEQYF	TGTGCCAGCTCACCACTCGGGACTAGCGGGACCCACGAGCAGTACTTC
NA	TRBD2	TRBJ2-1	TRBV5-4	CASSLVSGSSYNEQFF	TGTGCCAGCAGCTTGGTTAGCGGGAGCTCCTACAATGAGCAGTTCTTC
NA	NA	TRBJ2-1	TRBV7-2	CASSLRGGGSLNEQFF	TGTGCCAGCAGCTTACGCGGAGGGGGCTCCCTCAATGAGCAGTTCTTC
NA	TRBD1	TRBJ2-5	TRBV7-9	CASSSPHRGLEETQYF	TGTGCCAGCAGCTCGCCCCACAGGGGGCTAGAGGAGACCCAGTACTTC
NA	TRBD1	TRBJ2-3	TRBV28	CAAMGQYGDTQYF	TGTGCCGCTATGGGACAGTACGGGGATACGCAGTATTTT
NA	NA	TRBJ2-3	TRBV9	CASSVAVTFTDTQYF	TGTGCCAGCAGCGTAGCGGTCACCTTTACAGATACGCAGTATTTT
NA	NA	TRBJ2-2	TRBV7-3	CASSLQGIGAGELFF	TGTGCCAGCAGCTTACAGGGTATAGGTGCCGGGGAGCTGTTTTTT
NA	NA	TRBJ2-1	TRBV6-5	CASSYPGSGYNEQFF	TGTGCCAGCAGTTACCCTGGTAGCGGATACAATGAGCAGTTCTTC
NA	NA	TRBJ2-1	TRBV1	CTSSQLDIHEQFF	TGCACCAGCAGCCAGCTAGATATCCATGAGCAGTTCTTC
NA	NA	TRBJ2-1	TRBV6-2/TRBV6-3	CASSSPNHLYNEQFF	TGTGCCAGCAGTTCCCCCAATCACCTATACAATGAGCAGTTCTTC
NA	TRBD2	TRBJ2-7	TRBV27	CASSFTRLAGRYEQYF	TGTGCCAGCAGTTTCACACGACTAGCGGGAAGATACGAGCAGTACTTC
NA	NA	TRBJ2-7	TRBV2	CASIGQIYEQYF	TGTGCCAGCATAGGACAGATCTACGAGCAGTACTTC
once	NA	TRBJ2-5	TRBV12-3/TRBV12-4	CASSQGETQYF	TGTGCCAGCAGTCAGGGAGAGACCCAGTACTTC
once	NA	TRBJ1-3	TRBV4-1	CASSQRQYSGNTIYF	TGCGCCAGCAGCCAACGACAGTACTCTGGAAACACCATATATTTT
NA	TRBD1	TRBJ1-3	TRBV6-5	CASSYAGGRNTIYF	TGTGCCAGCAGTTACGCAGGGGGCAGAAACACCATATATTTT
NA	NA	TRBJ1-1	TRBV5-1	CASNSRGGGQGTEAFF	TGCGCCAGCAATTCCAGGGGTGGGGGTCAGGGCACTGAAGCTTTCTTT
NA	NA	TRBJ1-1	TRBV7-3	CASSLSRSTEAFF	TGTGCCAGCAGCTTAAGCAGGTCCACTGAAGCTTTCTTT
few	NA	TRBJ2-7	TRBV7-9	CASTVGNYEQYF	TGTGCCAGCACCGTCGGGAACTACGAGCAGTACTTC
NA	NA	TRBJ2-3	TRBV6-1	CASSDGGSSADTQYF	TGTGCCAGCAGTGACGGGGGTTCGTCGGCAGATACGCAGTATTTT
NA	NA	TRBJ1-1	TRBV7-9	CASSLEQVGTEAFF	TGTGCCAGCAGCTTAGAACAGGTGGGAACTGAAGCTTTCTTT
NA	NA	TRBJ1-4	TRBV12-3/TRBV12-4	CASSPRFGKLFF	TGTGCCAGCAGCCCCCGTTTCGGAAAACTGTTTTTT
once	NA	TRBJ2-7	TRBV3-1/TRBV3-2	CASSQVTEHWDEQYF	TGTGCCAGCAGCCAAGTTACAGAGCACTGGGACGAGCAGTACTTC
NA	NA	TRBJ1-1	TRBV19	CASSITPGTPNTEAFF	TGTGCCAGTAGTATAACTCCCGGGACACCGAACACTGAAGCTTTCTTT
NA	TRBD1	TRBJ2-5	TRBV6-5	CASSTGQGARETQYF	TGTGCCAGCAGTACGGGACAGGGGGCGCGAGAGACCCAGTACTTC
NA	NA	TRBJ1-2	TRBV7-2	CASSLGPTDYGYTF	TGTGCCAGCAGCTTAGGCCCCACAGACTATGGCTACACCTTC
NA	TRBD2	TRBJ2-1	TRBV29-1	CSVMWGLAGDNEQFF	TGCAGCGTGATGTGGGGACTAGCGGGGGACAATGAGCAGTTCTTC
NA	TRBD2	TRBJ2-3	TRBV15	CATSRDMSSGAHTQYF	TGTGCCACCAGCAGAGATATGTCTAGCGGGGCGCATACGCAGTATTTT